The subject of this entry is one TCR beta chain. This sample is part of a study of blood T cell repertoires in COVID-19. Across the whole study: Researchers got acute and convalescent COVID-19 samples from the United States, Italy and Spain. PBMCs, B-cell-depleted T cells, or T cells provided the cDNA or gDNA that made up the material.

In the original analysis: Nucleated cell number was recorded as an estimate derived from reference gene primer amplification. The data were produced by immunoSEQ multiplex PCR, yet TCRdb's version contains in-frame clones alone and is incomplete. The DNA gave D and trimming, while V, J and clone size come from that table. The sample includes 40,000 to 45,000 clones, approximately 91% of them seen just once. Germline trimming cut 7 bases from V and 7 bases from J; bases unmatched to any gene: 12. This CDR3 is built from 15 residues. CDR1 MNHEY and CDR2 SMNVEV come from the germline V gene (reference sequence).

This receptor was identified in a human donor in a cohort sampled during active COVID-19. This chain uses TRBV27 with TRBJ2-1; 8 nucleotides match TRBD1. The sample comprised peripheral blood. Here the CDR3 DNA reads TGTGCCAGCACTAAAGTCGGGACAGGTTCGAATGAGCAGTTCTTC. It translates to CASTKVGTGSNEQFF.